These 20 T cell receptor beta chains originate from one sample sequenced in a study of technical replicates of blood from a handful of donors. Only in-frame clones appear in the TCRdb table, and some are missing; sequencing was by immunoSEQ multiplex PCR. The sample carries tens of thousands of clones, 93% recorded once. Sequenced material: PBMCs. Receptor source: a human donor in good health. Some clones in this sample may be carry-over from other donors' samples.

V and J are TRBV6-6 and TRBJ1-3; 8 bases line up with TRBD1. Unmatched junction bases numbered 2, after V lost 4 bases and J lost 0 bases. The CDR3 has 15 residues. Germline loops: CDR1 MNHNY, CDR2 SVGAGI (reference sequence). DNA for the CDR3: TGTGCCAGCAGTTCCGGACAGGGCTCTGGAAACACCATATATTTT. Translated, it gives CASSSGQGSGNTIYF.

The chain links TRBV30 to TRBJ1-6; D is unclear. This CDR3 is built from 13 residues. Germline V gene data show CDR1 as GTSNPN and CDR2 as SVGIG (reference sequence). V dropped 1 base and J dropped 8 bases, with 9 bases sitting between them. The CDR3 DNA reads TGTGCCTGGAGTGACTTAAATGATTCACCCCTCCACTTT. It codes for CAWSDLNDSPLHF.

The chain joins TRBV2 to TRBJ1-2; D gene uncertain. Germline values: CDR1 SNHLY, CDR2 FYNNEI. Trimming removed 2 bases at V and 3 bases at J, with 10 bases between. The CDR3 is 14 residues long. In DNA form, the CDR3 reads TGTGCCAGCAGTGAATATTCGGAGGACTATGGCTACACCTTC. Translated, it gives CASSEYSEDYGYTF.

The CDR3 DNA sequence: TGTGCCATCAGTCAGCGAGGGGGACCGTCTAACTATGGCTACACCTTC. Translation gives CAISQRGGPSNYGYTF. The rearrangement joins TRBV10-3 to TRBJ1-2, with D maybe TRBD1 (6 bases). V lost 5 bases and J lost 0, with 16 bases in between. CDR1 and CDR2 from the germline V gene are ENHRY and SYGVKD. This CDR3 is built from 16 residues.

In DNA form, the CDR3 reads TGTGCCAGCAGCTTAACCAGGGGCGATGGCTACACCTTC. It codes for CASSLTRGDGYTF. The V and J genes are TRBV7-3 and TRBJ1-2; possibly TRBD1 for D (6 bases). Per the germline V gene, CDR1 is SGHTA and CDR2 is FQGTGA. This CDR3 is 13 amino acids long. Between the trimmed V and J ends, which lost 0 bases and 6 bases, there was a span of 8 bases. The entire variable domain, with the rest obtained from reference TRBV7-3 and TRBJ1-2, is as follows: GAGVSQTPSNKVTEKGKYVELRCDPISGHTALYWYRQSLGQGPEFLIYFQGTGAADDSGLPNDRFFAVRPEGSVSTLKIQRTERGDSAVYLCASSLTRGDGYTFGSGTRLTVV.

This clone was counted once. The DNA for the CDR3 is TGTGCCAGCAGTGGAGAGGGTACCGGGGAGCTGTTTTTT. Translation gives CASSGEGTGELFF. This chain joins TRBV2 and TRBJ2-2; TRBD2 might be the D (5 bases). CDR1 is SNHLY, CDR2 FYNNEI, per germline. There are 13 residues in the CDR3. Trimming took off 4 bases at V and 5 bases at J, with 8 bases between the two ends. The variable domain in full, with the rest retrieved from reference TRBV2 and TRBJ2-2, is EPEVTQTPSHQVTQMGQEVILRCVPISNHLYFYWYRQILGQKVEFLVSFYNNEISEKSEIFDDQFSVERPDGSNFTLKIRSTKLEDSAMYFCASSGEGTGELFFGEGSRLTVL.

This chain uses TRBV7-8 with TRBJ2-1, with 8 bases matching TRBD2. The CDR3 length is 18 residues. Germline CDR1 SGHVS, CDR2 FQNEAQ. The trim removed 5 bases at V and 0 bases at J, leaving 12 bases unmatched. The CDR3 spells CASSRGELADSSYNEQFF. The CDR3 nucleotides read TGTGCCAGCAGCCGAGGGGAACTAGCGGATAGCTCCTACAATGAGCAGTTCTTC. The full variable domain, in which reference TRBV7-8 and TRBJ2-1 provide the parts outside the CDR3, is GAGVSQSPRYKVAKRGQDVALRCDPISGHVSLFWYQQALGQGPEFLTYFQNEAQLDKSGLPSDRFFAERPEGSVSTLKIQRTQQEDSAVYLCASSRGELADSSYNEQFFGPGTRLTVL.

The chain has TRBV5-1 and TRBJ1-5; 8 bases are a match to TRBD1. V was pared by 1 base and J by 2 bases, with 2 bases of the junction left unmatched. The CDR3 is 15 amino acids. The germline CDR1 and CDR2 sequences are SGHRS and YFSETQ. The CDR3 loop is CASSLQTGGNQPQHF. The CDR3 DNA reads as TGCGCCAGCAGCTTGCAGACAGGGGGCAATCAGCCCCAGCATTTT.

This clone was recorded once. The CDR3 nucleotides read TGTGCCAGCAGCCAAGCCGGACTAGCGGGAGAGCTCGAGCAGTACTTC. Its translation is CASSQAGLAGELEQYF. The chain has TRBV4-2 and TRBJ2-7; TRBD2 aligns across 13 bases. CDR1 LGHNA and CDR2 YNFKEQ come from the germline V gene. With V trimmed by 1 base and J by 6 bases, 6 bases remained unmatched. The CDR3 has 16 residues.

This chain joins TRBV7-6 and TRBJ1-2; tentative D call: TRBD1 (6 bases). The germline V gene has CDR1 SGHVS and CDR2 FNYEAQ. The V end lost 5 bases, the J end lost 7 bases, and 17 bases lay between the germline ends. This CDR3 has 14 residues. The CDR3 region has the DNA TGTGCCAGCAGCCCCTGGGACATAGTGAGTGGCTACACCTTC. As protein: CASSPWDIVSGYTF.

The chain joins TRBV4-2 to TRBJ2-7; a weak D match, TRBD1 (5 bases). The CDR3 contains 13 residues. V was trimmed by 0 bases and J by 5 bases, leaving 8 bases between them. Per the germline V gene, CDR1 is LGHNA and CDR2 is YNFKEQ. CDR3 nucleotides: TGTGCCAGCAGCCAAGATCAGGGCGACGAGCAGTACTTC. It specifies CASSQDQGDEQYF.

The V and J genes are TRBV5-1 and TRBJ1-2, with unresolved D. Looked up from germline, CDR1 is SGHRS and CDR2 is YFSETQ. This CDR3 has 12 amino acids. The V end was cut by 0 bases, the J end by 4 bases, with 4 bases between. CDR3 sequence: CASSLGGYGYTF. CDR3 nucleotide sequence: TGCGCCAGCAGCTTGGGAGGCTATGGCTACACCTTC.

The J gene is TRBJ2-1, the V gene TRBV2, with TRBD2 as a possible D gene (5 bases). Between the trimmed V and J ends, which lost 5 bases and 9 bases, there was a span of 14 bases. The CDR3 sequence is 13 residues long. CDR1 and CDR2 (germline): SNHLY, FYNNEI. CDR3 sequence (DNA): TGTGCCAGCAGTTGGACGGAAAGCGGTGAGCAGTTCTTC. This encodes CASSWTESGEQFF.

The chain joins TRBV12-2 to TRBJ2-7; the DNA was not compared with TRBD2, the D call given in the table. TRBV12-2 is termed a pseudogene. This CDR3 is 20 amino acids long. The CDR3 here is CASRLAGTSGRPTSGYEQYF. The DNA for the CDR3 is TGTGCAAGTCGCTTAGCCGGGACTAGCGGGAGGCCGACCTCGGGCTACGAGCAGTACTTC.

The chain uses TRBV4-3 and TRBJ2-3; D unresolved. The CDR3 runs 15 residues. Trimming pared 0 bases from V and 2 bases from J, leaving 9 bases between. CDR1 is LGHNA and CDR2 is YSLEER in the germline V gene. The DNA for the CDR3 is TGCGCCAGCAGCCAAGAAATCGGTTTCACAGATACGCAGTATTTT. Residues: CASSQEIGFTDTQYF.

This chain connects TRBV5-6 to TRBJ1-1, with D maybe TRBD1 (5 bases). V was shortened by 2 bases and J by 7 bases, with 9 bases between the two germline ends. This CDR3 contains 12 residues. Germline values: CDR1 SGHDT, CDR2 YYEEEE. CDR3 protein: CASSFRQNEAFF. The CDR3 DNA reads TGTGCCAGCAGCTTTAGACAGAATGAAGCTTTCTTT.

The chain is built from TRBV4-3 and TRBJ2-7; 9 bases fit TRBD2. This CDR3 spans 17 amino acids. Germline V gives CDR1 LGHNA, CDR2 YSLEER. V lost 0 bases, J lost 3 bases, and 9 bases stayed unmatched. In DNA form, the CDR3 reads TGCGCCAGCAGCCAAGAGAGAGGGCGGGGGGGCGACTACGAGCAGTACTTC. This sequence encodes CASSQERGRGGDYEQYF.

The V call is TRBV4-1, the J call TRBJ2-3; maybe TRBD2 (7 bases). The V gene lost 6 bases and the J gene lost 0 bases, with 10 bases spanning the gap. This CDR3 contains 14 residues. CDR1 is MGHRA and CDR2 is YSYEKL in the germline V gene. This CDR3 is CASRGGRSTDTQYF. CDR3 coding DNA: TGCGCCAGCAGGGGGGGGCGAAGCACAGATACGCAGTATTTT.

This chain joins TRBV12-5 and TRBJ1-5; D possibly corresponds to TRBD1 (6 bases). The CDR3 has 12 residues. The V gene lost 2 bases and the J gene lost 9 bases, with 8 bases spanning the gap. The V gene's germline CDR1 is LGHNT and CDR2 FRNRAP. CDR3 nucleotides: TGTGCTAGTGGTTTGTTGACAGGGCCCCAGCATTTT. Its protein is CASGLLTGPQHF.

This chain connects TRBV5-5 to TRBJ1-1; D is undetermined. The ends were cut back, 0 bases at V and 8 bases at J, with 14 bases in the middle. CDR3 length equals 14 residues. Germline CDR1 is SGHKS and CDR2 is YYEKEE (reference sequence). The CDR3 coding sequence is TGTGCCAGCAGCTTGGCCGAAGGGTGGGAGGAAGCTTTCTTT. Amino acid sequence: CASSLAEGWEEAFF.